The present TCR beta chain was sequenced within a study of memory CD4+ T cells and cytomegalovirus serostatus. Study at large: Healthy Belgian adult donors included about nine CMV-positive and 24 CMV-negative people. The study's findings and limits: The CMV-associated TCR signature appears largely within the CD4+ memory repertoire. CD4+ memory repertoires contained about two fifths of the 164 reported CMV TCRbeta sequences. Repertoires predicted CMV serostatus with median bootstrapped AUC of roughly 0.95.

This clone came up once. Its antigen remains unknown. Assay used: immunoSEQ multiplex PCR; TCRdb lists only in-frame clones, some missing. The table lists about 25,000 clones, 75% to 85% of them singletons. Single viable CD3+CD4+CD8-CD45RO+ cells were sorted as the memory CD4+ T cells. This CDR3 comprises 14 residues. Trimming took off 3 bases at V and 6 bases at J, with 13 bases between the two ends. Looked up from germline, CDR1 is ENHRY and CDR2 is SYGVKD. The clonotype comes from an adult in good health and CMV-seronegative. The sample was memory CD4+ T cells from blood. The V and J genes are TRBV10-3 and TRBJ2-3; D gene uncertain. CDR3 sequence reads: CAISDSRSEDTQYF. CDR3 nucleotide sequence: TGTGCCATCAGTGACAGTCGGTCGGAGGATACGCAGTATTTT.